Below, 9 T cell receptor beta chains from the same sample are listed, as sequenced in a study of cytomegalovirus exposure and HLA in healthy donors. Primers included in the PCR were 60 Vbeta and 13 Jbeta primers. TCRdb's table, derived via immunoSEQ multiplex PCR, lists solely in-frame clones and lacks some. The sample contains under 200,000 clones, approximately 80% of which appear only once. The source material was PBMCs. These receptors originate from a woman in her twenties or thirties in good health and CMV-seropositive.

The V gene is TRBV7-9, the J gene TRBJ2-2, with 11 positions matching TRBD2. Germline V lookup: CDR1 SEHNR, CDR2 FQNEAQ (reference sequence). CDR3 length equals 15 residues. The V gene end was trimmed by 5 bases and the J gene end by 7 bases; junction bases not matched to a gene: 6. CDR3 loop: CASSQGLADYGELFF. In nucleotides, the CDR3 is TGTGCCAGCAGCCAGGGACTAGCGGATTACGGGGAGCTGTTTTTT. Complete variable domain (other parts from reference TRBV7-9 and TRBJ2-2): DTGVSQNPRHKITKRGQNVTFRCDPISEHNRLYWYRQTLGQGPEFLTYFQNEAQLEKSRLLSDRFSAERPKGSFSTLEIQRTEQGDSAMYLCASSQGLADYGELFFGEGSRLTVL.

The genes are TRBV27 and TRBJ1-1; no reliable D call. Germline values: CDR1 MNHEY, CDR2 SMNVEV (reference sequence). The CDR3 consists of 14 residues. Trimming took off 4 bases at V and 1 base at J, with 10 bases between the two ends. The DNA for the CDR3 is TGTGCCAGCAGTTCAGGACTCCAGAACACTGAAGCTTTCTTT. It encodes CASSSGLQNTEAFF.

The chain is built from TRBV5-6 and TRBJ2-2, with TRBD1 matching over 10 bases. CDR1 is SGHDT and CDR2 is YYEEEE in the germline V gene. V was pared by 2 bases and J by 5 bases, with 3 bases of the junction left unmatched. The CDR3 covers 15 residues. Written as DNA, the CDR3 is TGTGCCAGCAGCTTTGACAGGGGGCTTACCGGGGAGCTGTTTTTT. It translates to CASSFDRGLTGELFF. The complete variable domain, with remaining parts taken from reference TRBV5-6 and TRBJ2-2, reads DAGVTQSPTHLIKTRGQQVTLRCSPKSGHDTVSWYQQALGQGPQFIFQYYEEEERQRGNFPDRFSGHQFPNYSSELNVNALLLGDSALYLCASSFDRGLTGELFFGEGSRLTVL.

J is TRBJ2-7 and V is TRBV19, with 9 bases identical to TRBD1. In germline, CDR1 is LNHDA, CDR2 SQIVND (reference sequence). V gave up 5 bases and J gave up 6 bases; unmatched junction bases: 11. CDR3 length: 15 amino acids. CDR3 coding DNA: TGTGCCAGTAGTGTTACCGGGACAGGGTATGCCGAGCAGTACTTC. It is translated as CASSVTGTGYAEQYF.

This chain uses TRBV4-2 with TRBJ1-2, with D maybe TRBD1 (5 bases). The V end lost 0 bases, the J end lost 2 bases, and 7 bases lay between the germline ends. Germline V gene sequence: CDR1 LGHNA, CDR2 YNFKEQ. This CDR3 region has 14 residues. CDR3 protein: CASSQDQGNYGYTF. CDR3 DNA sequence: TGTGCCAGCAGCCAAGATCAGGGCAACTATGGCTACACCTTC.

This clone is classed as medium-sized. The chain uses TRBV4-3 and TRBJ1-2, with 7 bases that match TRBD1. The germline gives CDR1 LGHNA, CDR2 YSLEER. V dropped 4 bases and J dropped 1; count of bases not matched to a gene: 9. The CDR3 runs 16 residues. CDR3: CASSPWTGSDNYGYTF. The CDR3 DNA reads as TGCGCCAGCAGCCCCTGGACAGGTTCCGATAACTATGGCTACACCTTC.

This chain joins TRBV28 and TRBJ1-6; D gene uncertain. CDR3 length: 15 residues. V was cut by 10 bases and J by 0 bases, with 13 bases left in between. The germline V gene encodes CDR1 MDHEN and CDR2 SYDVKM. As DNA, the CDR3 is TGTGCCACCGAGGACGGGAGCTCCTATAATTCACCCCTCCACTTT. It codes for CATEDGSSYNSPLHF.

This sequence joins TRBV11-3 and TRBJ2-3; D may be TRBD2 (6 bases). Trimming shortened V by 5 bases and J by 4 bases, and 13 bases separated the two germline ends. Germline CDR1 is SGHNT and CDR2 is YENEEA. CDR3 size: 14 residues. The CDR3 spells CASSLGLHPDTQYF. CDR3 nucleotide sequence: TGTGCCAGCAGCCTGGGACTTCATCCAGATACGCAGTATTTT.

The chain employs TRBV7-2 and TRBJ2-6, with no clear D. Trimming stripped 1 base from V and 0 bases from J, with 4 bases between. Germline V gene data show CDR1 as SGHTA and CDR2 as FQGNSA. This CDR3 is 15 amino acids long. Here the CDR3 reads CASSLEHSGANVLTF. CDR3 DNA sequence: TGTGCCAGCAGCTTAGAACACTCTGGGGCCAACGTCCTGACTTTC. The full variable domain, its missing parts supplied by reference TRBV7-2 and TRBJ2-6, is GAGVSQSPSNKVTEKGKDVELRCDPISGHTALYWYRQSLGQGLEFLIYFQGNSAPDKSGLPSDRFSAERTGGSVSTLTIQRTQQEDSAVYLCASSLEHSGANVLTFGAGSRLTVL.